This entry features one T cell receptor (beta chain) sequence. Its antigen remains unidentified. No much larger clone is present one base from it, and per-base qualities are unavailable. The record originates from a study of blood T cell repertoires in COVID-19 (dated by TCRdb to 2018 to 2020). Some background on the complete study: Samples covering the acute and convalescent phases of COVID-19 were provided by collaborators in the United States, Italy and Spain. Samples were obtained from the ongoing ImmuneRACE study (first 160 participants) and from 1,254 subjects provided by 6 global collaborators. The repertoires were released in a freely available public database intended as a resource for research on the immune response to SARS-CoV-2. A de-identified subject ID, COVID-19 status, age in years and sex were almost always included in the sample metadata. The prospective study material was composed of cDNA or gDNA derived from T cells, B-cell-depleted T cells, or PBMCs. Where available, HLA class I and class II types were taken from metadata supplied by the sample provider and were not determined by assay-based typing. The dataset comprised deeply sampled blood TCRbeta repertoires from subjects exposed to, actively infected with, or recovered from COVID-19. Broader findings and caveats from the paper: The amount of clinical and demographic metadata varied by source and participant and was provided uncurated.

Enrolling through a virtual design, the prospective study's participants ranged in age from about 18 to 89 years and lived across around 25 United States geographic areas. In the prospective study, participants were assigned to cohorts based on the clinical history participants reported in a screening survey and a study questionnaire. For ImmuneRACE Cohort 3, a participant was defined as recovered based on two consecutive negative NP/OP PCR tests, clearance by a healthcare professional, or resolution of symptoms. In the prospective study, whole blood, serum and a nasopharyngeal or oropharyngeal swab were collected from each participant by mobile phlebotomists. Over a roughly 2-month period, participants in the prospective study had the option of providing additional blood draws and questionnaires. Blood samples from the prospective study were shipped frozen or at room temperature prior to DNA extraction.

The immunoSEQ Assay, a bias-controlled multiplex PCR, was used to amplify TCRbeta CDR3 regions from genomic DNA. The source study handled its data this way. Nucleated cell counts per sample were estimated from amplification of reference gene primers within the assay. To quantify the absolute abundance of each unique TCRbeta CDR3 rearrangement, sequence reads were collapsed and filtered. For each sample, productive Simpson clonality was calculated as the square root of Simpson's diversity index over productive rearrangements. Not all clones reach the TCRdb copy of this immuneACCESS table, which keeps in-frame sequences only. Checked studies attribute under half of the gap to unresolved V genes and leave the rest unexplained. That table is the source of V, J and clone size, and D and trimming were worked out from the DNA. Here the sample has more than 200,000 clones; around 89% occur a single time. Of the sample, under 5% is held by the ten largest clones.

The material sequenced was PBMCs or T cells enriched from blood (not recorded which). The receptor comes from a woman aged 25 to 45 who had recovered from COVID-19.

The CDR3 reads as follows: CASSFSAPLAGRTDTQYF. At the DNA level, the sequence is TGTGCCAGTAGTTTCTCCGCACCCCTAGCGGGACGCACAGATACGCAGTATTTT. Here the chain combines TRBV19 and TRBJ2-3; 9 bases in the junction line up with TRBD2. Ends trimmed: V by 5 bases, J by 1 base; bases unmatched to a gene: 13. Counted from cysteine to phenylalanine, this CDR3 has 18 amino acids. Of the read, only the CDR3 DNA is kept; its 54 bases are in frame from base 1. CDR1 and CDR2 are drawn from the germline V gene (reference sequence): LNHDA, SQIVND. Here the CDR3 is joined to the reference TRBV19 and TRBJ2-3 genes, and the full variable domain is: DGGITQSPKYLFRKEGQNVTLSCEQNLNHDAMYWYRQDPGQGLRLIYYSQIVNDFQKGDIAEGYSVSREKKESFPLTVTSAQKNPTAFYLCASSFSAPLAGRTDTQYFGPGTRLTVL.